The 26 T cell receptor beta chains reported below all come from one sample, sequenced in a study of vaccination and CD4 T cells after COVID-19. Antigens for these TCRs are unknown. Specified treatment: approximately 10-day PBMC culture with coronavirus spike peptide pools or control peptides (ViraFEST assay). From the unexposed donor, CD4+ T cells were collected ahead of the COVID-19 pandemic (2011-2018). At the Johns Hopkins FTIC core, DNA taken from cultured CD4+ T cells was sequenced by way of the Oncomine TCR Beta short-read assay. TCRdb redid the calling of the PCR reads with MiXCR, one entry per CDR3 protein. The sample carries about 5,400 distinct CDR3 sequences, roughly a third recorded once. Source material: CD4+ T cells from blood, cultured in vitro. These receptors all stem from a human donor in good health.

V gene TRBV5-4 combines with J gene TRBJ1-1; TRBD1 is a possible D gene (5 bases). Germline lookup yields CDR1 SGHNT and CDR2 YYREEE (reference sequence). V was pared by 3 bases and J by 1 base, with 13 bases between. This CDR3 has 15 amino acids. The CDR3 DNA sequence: TGTGCCAGCAGCTCGGGGGGGTACGAGAACACTGAAGCTTTCTTT. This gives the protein CASSSGGYENTEAFF. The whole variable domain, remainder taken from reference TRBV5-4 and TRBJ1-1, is ETGVTQSPTHLIKTRGQQVTLRCSSQSGHNTVSWYQQALGQGPQFIFQYYREEENGRGNFPPRFSGLQFPNYSSELNVNALELDDSALYLCASSSGGYENTEAFFGQGTRLTVV.

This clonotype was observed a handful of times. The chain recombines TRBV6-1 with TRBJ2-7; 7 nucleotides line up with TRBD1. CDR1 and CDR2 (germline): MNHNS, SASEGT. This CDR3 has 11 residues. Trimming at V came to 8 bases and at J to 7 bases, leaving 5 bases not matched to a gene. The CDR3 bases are TGTGCCAGCGGGACAGTGGGGGAGCAGTACTTC. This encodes CASGTVGEQYF.

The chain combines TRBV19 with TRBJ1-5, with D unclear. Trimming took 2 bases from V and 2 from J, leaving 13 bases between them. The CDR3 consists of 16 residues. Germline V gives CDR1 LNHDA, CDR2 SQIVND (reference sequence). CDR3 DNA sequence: TGTGCCAGTAGTATATTGGAGGGATTGGGCAATCAGCCCCAGCATTTT. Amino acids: CASSILEGLGNQPQHF.

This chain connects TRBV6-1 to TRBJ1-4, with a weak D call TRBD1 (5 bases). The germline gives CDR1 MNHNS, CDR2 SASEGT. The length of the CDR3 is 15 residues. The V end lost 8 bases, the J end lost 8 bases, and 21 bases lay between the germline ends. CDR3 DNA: TGTGCCAGCGGGGAACAGGAAGGAGCGGGCGAAAAACTGTTTTTT. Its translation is CASGEQEGAGEKLFF.

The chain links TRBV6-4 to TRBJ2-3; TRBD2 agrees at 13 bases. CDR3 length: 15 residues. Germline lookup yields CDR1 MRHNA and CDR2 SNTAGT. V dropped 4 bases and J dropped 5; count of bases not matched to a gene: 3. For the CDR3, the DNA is TGTGCCAGCAGTGCGACTAGCGGGGGGCAAGATACGCAGTATTTT. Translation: CASSATSGGQDTQYF.

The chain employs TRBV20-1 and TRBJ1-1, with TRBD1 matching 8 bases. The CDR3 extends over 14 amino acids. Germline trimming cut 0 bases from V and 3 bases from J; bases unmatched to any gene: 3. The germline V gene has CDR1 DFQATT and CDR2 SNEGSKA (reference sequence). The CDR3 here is CSARDPTGDTEAFF. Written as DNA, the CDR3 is TGCAGTGCTAGAGATCCGACAGGGGACACTGAAGCTTTCTTT.

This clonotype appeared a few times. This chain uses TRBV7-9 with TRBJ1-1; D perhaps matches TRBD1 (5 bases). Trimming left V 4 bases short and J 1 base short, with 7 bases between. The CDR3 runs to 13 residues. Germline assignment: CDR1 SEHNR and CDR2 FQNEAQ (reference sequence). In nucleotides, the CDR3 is TGTGCCAGCAGCTCACAGGCGAACACTGAAGCTTTCTTT. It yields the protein CASSSQANTEAFF.

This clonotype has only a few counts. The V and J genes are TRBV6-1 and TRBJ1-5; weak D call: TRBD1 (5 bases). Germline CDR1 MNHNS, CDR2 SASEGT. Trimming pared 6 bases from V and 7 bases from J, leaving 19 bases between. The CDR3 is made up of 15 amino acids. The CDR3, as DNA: TGTGCCAGCAGAGAAACAGGAACCCCCAGACAGCCCCAGCATTTT. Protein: CASRETGTPRQPQHF.

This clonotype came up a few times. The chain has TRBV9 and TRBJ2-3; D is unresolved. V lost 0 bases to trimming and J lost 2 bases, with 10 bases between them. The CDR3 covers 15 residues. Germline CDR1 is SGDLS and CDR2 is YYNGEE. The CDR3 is CASSVGSLYTDTQYF. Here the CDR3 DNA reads TGTGCCAGCAGCGTAGGCAGCCTTTACACAGATACGCAGTATTTT. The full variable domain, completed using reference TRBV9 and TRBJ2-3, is DSGVTQTPKHLITATGQRVTLRCSPRSGDLSVYWYQQSLDQGLQFLIQYYNGEERAKGNILERFSAQQFPDLHSELNLSSLELGDSALYFCASSVGSLYTDTQYFGPGTRLTVL.

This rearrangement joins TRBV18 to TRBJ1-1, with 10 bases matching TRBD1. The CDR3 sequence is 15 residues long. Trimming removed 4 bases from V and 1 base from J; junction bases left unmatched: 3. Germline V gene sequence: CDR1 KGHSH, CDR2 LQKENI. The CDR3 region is CASSRQGATNTEAFF. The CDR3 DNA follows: TGTGCCAGCTCACGACAGGGGGCAACGAACACTGAAGCTTTCTTT.

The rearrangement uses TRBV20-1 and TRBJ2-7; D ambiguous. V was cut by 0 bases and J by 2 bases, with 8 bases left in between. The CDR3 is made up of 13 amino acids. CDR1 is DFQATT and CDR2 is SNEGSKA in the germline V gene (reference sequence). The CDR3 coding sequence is TGCAGTGCTAGAGATGATGGTACCTACGAGCAGTACTTC. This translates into CSARDDGTYEQYF.

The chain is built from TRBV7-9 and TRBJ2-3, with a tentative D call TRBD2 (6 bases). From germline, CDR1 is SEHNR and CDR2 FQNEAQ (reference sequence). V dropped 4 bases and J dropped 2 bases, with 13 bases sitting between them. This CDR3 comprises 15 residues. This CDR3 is CASSSRLEATDTQYF. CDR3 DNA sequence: TGTGCCAGCAGCTCGAGACTAGAAGCCACAGATACGCAGTATTTT. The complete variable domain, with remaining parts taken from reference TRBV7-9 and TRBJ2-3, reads DTGVSQNPRHKITKRGQNVTFRCDPISEHNRLYWYRQTLGQGPEFLTYFQNEAQLEKSRLLSDRFSAERPKGSFSTLEIQRTEQGDSAMYLCASSSRLEATDTQYFGPGTRLTVL.

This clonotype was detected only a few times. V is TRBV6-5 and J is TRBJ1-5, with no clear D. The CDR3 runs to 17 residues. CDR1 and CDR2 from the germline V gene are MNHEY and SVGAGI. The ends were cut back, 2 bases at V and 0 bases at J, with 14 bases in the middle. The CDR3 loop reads CASSYPEAAVSNQPQHF. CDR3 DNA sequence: TGTGCCAGCAGTTACCCGGAAGCCGCTGTTAGCAATCAGCCCCAGCATTTT.

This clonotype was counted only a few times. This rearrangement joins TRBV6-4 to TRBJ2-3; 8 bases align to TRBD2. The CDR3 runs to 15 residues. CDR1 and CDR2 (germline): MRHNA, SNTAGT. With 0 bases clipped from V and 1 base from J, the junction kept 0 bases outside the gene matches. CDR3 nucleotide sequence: TGTGCCAGCAGTGACTCGCGGGGGGGCACAGATACGCAGTATTTT. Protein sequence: CASSDSRGGTDTQYF.

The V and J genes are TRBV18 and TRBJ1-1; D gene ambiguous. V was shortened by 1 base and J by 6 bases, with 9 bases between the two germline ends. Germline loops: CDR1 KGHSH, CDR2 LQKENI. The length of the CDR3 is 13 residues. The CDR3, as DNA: TGTGCCAGCTCACCACGTCAGGACGCTGAAGCTTTCTTT. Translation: CASSPRQDAEAFF.

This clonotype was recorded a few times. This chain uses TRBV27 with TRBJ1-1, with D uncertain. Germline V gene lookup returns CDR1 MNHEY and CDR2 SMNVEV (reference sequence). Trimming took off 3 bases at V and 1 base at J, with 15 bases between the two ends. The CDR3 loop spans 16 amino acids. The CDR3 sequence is CASSFLIGGGNTEAFF. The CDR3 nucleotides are TGTGCCAGCAGTTTTTTAATCGGTGGCGGGAACACTGAAGCTTTCTTT.

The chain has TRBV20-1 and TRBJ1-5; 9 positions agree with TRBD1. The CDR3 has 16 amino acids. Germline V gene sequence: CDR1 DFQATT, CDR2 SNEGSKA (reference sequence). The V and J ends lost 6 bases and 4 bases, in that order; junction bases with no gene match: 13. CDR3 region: CSALTTDRGNNQPQHF. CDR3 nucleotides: TGCAGTGCCCTTACCACGGACAGGGGAAATAATCAGCCCCAGCATTTT.

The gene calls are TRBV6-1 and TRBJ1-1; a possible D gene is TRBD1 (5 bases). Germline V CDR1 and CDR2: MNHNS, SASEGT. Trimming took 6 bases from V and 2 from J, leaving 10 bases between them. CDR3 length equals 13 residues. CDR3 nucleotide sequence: TGTGCCAGCAGGATGACAGTAAACACTGAAGCTTTCTTT. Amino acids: CASRMTVNTEAFF.

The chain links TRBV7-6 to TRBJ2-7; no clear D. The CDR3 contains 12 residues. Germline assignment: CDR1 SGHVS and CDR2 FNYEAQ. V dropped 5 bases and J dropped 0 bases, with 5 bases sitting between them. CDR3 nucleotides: TGTGCCAGCAGCCCCAACTCCTACGAGCAGTACTTC. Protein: CASSPNSYEQYF.

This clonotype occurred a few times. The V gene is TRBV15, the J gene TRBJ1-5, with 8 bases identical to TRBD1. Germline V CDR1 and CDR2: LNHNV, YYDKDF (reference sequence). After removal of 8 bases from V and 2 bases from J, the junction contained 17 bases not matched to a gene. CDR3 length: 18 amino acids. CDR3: CATLRGQGDGNGNQPQHF. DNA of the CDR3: TGTGCCACCCTCCGAGGACAGGGTGATGGTAACGGCAATCAGCCCCAGCATTTT.

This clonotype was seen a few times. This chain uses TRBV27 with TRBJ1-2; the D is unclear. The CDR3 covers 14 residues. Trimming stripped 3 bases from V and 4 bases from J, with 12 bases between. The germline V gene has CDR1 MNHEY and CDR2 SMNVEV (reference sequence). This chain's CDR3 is CASSFGPGPYGYTF. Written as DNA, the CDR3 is TGTGCCAGCAGTTTCGGACCGGGTCCCTATGGCTACACCTTC.

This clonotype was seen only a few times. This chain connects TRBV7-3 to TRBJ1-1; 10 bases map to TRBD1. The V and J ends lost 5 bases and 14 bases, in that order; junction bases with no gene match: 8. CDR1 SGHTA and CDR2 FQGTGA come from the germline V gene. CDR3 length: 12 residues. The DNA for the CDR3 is TGTGCCAGCAGCCCGACAGGGGGCGAAAGGTTCTTT. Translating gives CASSPTGGERFF.

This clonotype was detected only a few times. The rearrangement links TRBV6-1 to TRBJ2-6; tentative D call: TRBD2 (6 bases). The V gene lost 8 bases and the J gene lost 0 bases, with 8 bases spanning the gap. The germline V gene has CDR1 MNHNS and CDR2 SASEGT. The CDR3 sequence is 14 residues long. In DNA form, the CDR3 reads TGTGCCAGCGGGGGACTCTCTGGGGCCAACGTCCTGACTTTC. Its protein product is CASGGLSGANVLTF.

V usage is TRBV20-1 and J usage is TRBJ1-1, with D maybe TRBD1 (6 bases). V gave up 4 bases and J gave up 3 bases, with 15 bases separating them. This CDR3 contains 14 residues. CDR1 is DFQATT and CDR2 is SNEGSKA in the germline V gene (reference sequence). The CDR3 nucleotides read TGCAGTGCTAAAGAGGGGGGGGCGGACACTGAAGCTTTCTTT. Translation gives CSAKEGGADTEAFF.

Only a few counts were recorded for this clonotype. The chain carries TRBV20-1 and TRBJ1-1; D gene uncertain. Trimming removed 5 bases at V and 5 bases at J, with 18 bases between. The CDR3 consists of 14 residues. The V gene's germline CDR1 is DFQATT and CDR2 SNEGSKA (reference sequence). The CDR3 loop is CSAPGSNRATEAFF. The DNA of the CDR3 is TGCAGTGCTCCGGGCTCGAATCGGGCGACTGAAGCTTTCTTT.

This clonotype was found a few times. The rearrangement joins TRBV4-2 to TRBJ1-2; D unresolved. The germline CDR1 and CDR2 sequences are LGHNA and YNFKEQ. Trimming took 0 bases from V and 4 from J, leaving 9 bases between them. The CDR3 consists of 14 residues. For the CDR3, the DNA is TGTGCCAGCAGCCAAGATTTAGTGGTCTATGGCTACACCTTC. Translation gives CASSQDLVVYGYTF.